The rows below give T cell receptor beta chains drawn from one sample of a study of response to subunit inactivated influenza vaccine. In TCRdb, the RT-PCR reads were re-called with MiXCR into one record per CDR3 protein. The data contain 630,000 or so distinct CDR3 sequences, 15% to 18% of them seen just once; the ten biggest clones take up roughly 10%. The specimen comprised PBMCs from blood, sampled approximately 13 days after vaccination. All receptors come from a man aged 45-65 years who received an inactivated influenza vaccine. Each CDR3 is given with its conserved first and last residue. The D gene is left open where the match is weak.

TRBV5-1,TRBD1,TRBJ2-7,CASSLASGTGGYYEQYF
TRBV3-1,TRBD2,TRBJ2-1,CASSQEIGLDNEQFF
TRBV7-9,-,TRBJ2-1,CASSFSIREQFF
TRBV20-1,TRBD2,TRBJ2-5,CSAGLAGEETQYF
TRBV20-1,-,TRBJ2-7,CSARGNEQYF
TRBV7-2,-,TRBJ2-1,CASSLATGSSYNEQFF
TRBV19,TRBD2,TRBJ2-5,CASSIDPTPGGVLQETQYF
TRBV24-1,-,TRBJ2-7,CATSPWDFYEQYF
TRBV19,TRBD2,TRBJ2-1,CASLQRGDNEQFF
TRBV7-9,-,TRBJ2-3,CASIWSPYPNTQYF
TRBV6-5,-,TRBJ1-2,CASSYEAEPRRAYGYTF
TRBV24-1,-,TRBJ2-7,CATSGIRGELTDSYEQYF
TRBV6-1,-,TRBJ2-2,CASSKNTGNTGELFF
TRBV12-3/TRBV12-4,-,TRBJ1-2,CASSLSGTRLYGYTF
TRBV6-2/TRBV6-3,TRBD1,TRBJ1-5,CASSYDRVYQPQHF
TRBV12-3/TRBV12-4,-,TRBJ2-6,CASRTGKYSGANVLTF
TRBV6-2/TRBV6-3,-,TRBJ2-7,CASTMGIGGTSYEQYF
TRBV18,TRBD1,TRBJ2-3,CASRQGWTRPDTQYF
TRBV20-1,-,TRBJ1-4,CSARGISRENEKLFF
TRBV10-3,-,TRBJ2-1,CAISEIRNNEQFF
TRBV11-2,-,TRBJ2-1,CASSVDIGEQFF
TRBV28,-,TRBJ2-4,CASSLMGATENIQYF
TRBV3-1,TRBD1,TRBJ2-5,CASSQVLGQGSETQYF
TRBV30,-,TRBJ2-2,CAWSVGPNTGELFF
TRBV7-8,TRBD1,TRBJ2-7,CASSSRTGAIEQYF
TRBV27,-,TRBJ2-7,CASSPVVWGASYEQYF
TRBV29-1,-,TRBJ1-2,CSVAENIHYGYIF
TRBV4-3,TRBD2,TRBJ2-7,CASSQDLAGFYEQYF
TRBV6-1,TRBD1,TRBJ1-2,CASSGWDSNYGYTF
TRBV18,-,TRBJ2-7,CASSPNPSSYGGEQYF
TRBV7-9,-,TRBJ2-7,CASSLKPGGEQYF
TRBV5-1,-,TRBJ1-2,CASSLAPDTYNYGYTF
TRBV5-5,-,TRBJ2-7,CASSLAGTREQYF
TRBV12-3/TRBV12-4,TRBD1,TRBJ2-1,CASSSGTGGLNEQFF
TRBV7-9,-,TRBJ2-3,CASSLVPSLSDTQYF
TRBV18,TRBD1,TRBJ2-2,CASSPPGQGLTGELFF
TRBV20-1,-,TRBJ1-2,CSAPLDILGYTF
TRBV10-1,-,TRBJ2-1,CASSAGFAYNEQFF
TRBV7-9,-,TRBJ1-1,CASSLGVKLGATEAFF
TRBV5-5,TRBD1,TRBJ1-2,CASSPNPGQLNYGYTF
TRBV7-2,TRBD1,TRBJ1-4,CASSLPTGAAEKLFF